This T cell receptor (beta chain) was recorded in a study of cytomegalovirus exposure and HLA in healthy donors. Amplification used 60 Vbeta primers and 13 Jbeta primers. Generated by immunoSEQ multiplex PCR, the TCRdb table keeps only in-frame clones and is missing some. The table records approximately 150,000 clones, 84% of them present only once. This clone was seen a single time. The antigen is undetermined. Study conclusions and caveats: An assumption of roughly uniform sequencing depth across donors underlay the presence/absence analyses. Later on, an analysis tied approximately 17,000 TCR beta sequences to HLA alleles at 0.05 false discovery rate.

Germline CDR1 and CDR2: SGHVS and FNYEAQ. V gave up 4 bases and J gave up 3 bases, with 20 bases separating them. The CDR3 is made up of 17 amino acids. The chain carries TRBV7-6 and TRBJ2-3; a weak D match, TRBD2 (6 bases). This clonotype originated in a man between 18 and 29 years old in good health and CMV-seronegative. The specimen sequenced was PBMCs. The CDR3 nucleotides are TGTGCCAGCAGCTCCAGGGTGGGGACTCGGGATACAGATACGCAGTATTTT. Its translation: CASSSRVGTRDTDTQYF.